Listed below are T cell receptor beta chains from one sample, sequenced in a study of kidney transplant recipient with SARS-CoV-2 infection. TCRdb passed the reads through MiXCR, listing each CDR3 protein once. The table records fewer than 250,000 distinct CDR3 sequences, 29% of them present only once. The sample consisted of a blood sample, taken at baseline and around day 110 from a kidney transplant recipient. All receptors derive from a young adult male patient who had COVID-19 and was a kidney transplant recipient. Some T cells may possibly be graft donor cells. CDR3s include the opening cysteine and the closing phenylalanine or tryptophan. The D gene is left open where the match is weak. Size is stated for part of the rows, as once, few or many counts, or as a class when the clone is expanded.

TRBD1 many TRBJ1-2 TRBV4-1 CASSQSATGTETYGYTF TGCGCCAGCAGCCAATCTGCTACCGGGACAGAGACGTATGGCTACACCTTC
NA many TRBJ1-6 TRBV5-5 CASSLTVSYNSPLHF TGTGCCAGCAGCTTGACGGTCTCCTATAATTCACCCCTCCACTTT
NA many TRBJ1-2 TRBV7-8 CASSMDPFTRKTYGYTF TGTGCCAGCAGCATGGATCCGTTTACCCGAAAGACCTATGGCTACACCTTC
TRBD1 few TRBJ2-1 TRBV13 CASSVRTGLANSHNEQFF TGTGCCAGCAGCGTTAGGACAGGGTTGGCTAATTCCCACAATGAGCAGTTCTTC
NA many TRBJ2-7 TRBV6-1 CASSEARDLSYEQYF TGTGCCAGCAGTGAAGCGCGGGACCTTAGCTACGAGCAGTACTTC
NA many TRBJ1-5 TRBV28 CASSLWGQPQHF TGTGCCAGCAGTTTATGGGGCCAGCCCCAGCATTTT
NA many TRBJ1-2 TRBV7-1 CASSQKNHEGKTYGYTF TGTGCCAGCAGCCAGAAAAATCACGAGGGAAAGACCTATGGCTACACCTTC
TRBD2 many TRBJ2-2 TRBV10-2 CASSVWGLAGVYGGELFF TGCGCCAGCAGTGTCTGGGGGCTAGCGGGAGTTTACGGCGGGGAGCTGTTTTTT
NA many TRBJ1-2 TRBV12-3/TRBV12-4 CASSLCVTAGKTYGYTF TGTGCCAGCAGTTTGTGTGTCACAGCAGGAAAGACCTATGGCTACACCTTC
NA many TRBJ1-2 TRBV5-1 CASSLVGQNDGYTF TGCGCCAGCAGCTTGGTCGGACAGAACGATGGCTACACCTTC
TRBD1 many TRBJ1-1 TRBV2 CASTYTGGDKAFF TGTGCCAGCACATATACAGGGGGAGATAAGGCTTTCTTT
TRBD1 many TRBJ1-6 TRBV2 CAIHPDRANSPLHF TGTGCCATTCACCCAGACAGGGCAAATTCACCCCTCCACTTT
NA many TRBJ2-1 TRBV12-3/TRBV12-4 CASSSGGGLLNEQFF TGTGCCAGCAGTTCAGGAGGGGGGCTATTAAATGAGCAGTTCTTC
TRBD1 many TRBJ1-4 TRBV3-1 CASSQEGQYNEKLFF TGTGCCAGCAGCCAAGAGGGACAGTATAATGAAAAACTGTTTTTT
NA few TRBJ2-2 TRBV6-6 CASSPWTGELFF TGTGCCAGCAGTCCATGGACCGGGGAGCTGTTTTTT
NA NA TRBJ2-3 TRBV5-1 CASSLEGSSGDTQYF TGCGCCAGCAGCTTGGAAGGGAGTTCAGGTGATACGCAGTATTTT
TRBD1 many TRBJ1-2 TRBV6-2/TRBV6-3 CASSYPDRDHGYTF TGTGCCAGCAGTTATCCAGACAGGGACCATGGCTACACCTTC
NA many TRBJ1-2 TRBV8-2 CGSCKYDSRKTYGYTF TGTGGCAGTTGTAAGTATGATAGCCGAAAGACCTATGGCTACACCTTC
NA NA TRBJ1-1 TRBV5-4 CASSPRQVMNTEAFF TGTGCCAGCAGCCCTCGACAGGTTATGAACACTGAAGCTTTTTTT
NA many TRBJ2-7 TRBV4-3 CASSHNTGTMDEQYF TGCGCCAGCAGCCATAACACCGGGACAATGGACGAGCAGTACTTC
TRBD1 many TRBJ2-1 TRBV4-3 CASSHIQGDAYNEQFF TGCGCCAGCAGCCATATACAGGGGGATGCCTACAATGAGCAGTTCTTC
NA NA TRBJ1-2 TRBV6-1 CASSGWLSMRKTHGYTF TGTGCTAGCAGTGGGTGGCTCTCTATGCGAAAGACCCATGGCTACACCTTC
NA many TRBJ1-2 TRBV5-8 CASQFVHPRKTYGYTF TGTGCCAGCCAATTCGTTCATCCACGAAAGACCTATGGCTACACCTTC
NA many TRBJ2-3 TRBV21-1 CASRWLLATVMQDTQYF TGTGCCAGCAGATGGCTATTAGCTACAGTCATGCAAGATACGCAGTATTTT
NA many TRBJ1-1 TRBV3-1 CASSISDPISIRTEAFF TGTGCCAGCAGCATATCGGATCCCATTTCAATTCGCACTGAAGCTTTCTTT
TRBD1 few TRBJ2-4 TRBV15 CATSPPGTGDIQYF TGTGCCACCAGCCCGCCCGGGACAGGGGACATTCAGTACTTC
NA NA TRBJ2-3 TRBV15 CATSREGVLAGGGTQYF TGTGCCACCAGCAGAGAAGGCGTACTCGCTGGTGGAGGTACGCAGTATTTT
NA many TRBJ2-2 TRBV27 CASSWLTDTGELFF TGTGCCAGCAGTTGGCTGACGGACACCGGGGAGCTGTTTTTT
NA many TRBJ1-5 TRBV20-1 CSAAAASNQPQHF TGCAGTGCGGCTGCAGCGAGCAATCAGCCCCAGCATTTT
NA many TRBJ2-1 TRBV15 CATSRDRRAVPNEQFF TGTGCCACCAGCAGAGATAGAAGGGCGGTTCCCAATGAGCAGTTCTTC
TRBD2 many TRBJ2-2 TRBV12-3/TRBV12-4 CASIQRGLNTGELFF TGTGCCAGCATCCAGCGGGGGCTGAACACCGGGGAGCTGTTTTTT
NA few TRBJ2-3 TRBV20-1 CSAKAEAPTDTQYF TGCAGTGCCAAAGCGGAGGCCCCCACAGATACGCAGTATTTT
TRBD2 many TRBJ2-5 TRBV20-1 CSASRGGQETQYF TGCAGTGCTTCCCGGGGGGGGCAAGAGACCCAGTACTTC
NA many TRBJ2-1 TRBV6-2/TRBV6-3 CASIGANQRNEQFF TGTGCCAGCATCGGGGCTAATCAACGGAATGAGCAGTTCTTC
NA few TRBJ2-1 TRBV7-2 CASSLEGSYNEQFF TGTGCCAGCAGCTTAGAGGGCAGCTACAATGAGCAGTTCTTC
NA many TRBJ2-1 TRBV7-8 CASSPPRGVSYNEQFF TGTGCCAGCAGCCCGCCCCGCGGAGTCTCCTACAATGAGCAGTTCTTC
NA NA TRBJ2-1 TRBV2 CASSPQTDYNEQFF TGTGCCAGCAGTCCCCAGACAGACTACAATGAGCAGTTCTTC
NA many TRBJ1-2 TRBV10-2 CASSPGSTSRKTYGYTF TGCGCCAGCAGTCCAGGGAGCACTTCTAGAAAGACCTATGGCTACACCTTC
NA few TRBJ2-5 TRBV4-3 CASSQDRSPQETQYF TGCGCCAGCAGCCAAGATCGGTCACCTCAAGAGACCCAGTACTTC
TRBD2 NA TRBJ2-1 TRBV5-1 CASSLAPAGVDQFF TGCGCCAGCAGCTTGGCTCCAGCGGGAGTTGACCAGTTCTTC
NA many TRBJ1-2 TRBV7-2 CASSRHDRDGKTYGYTF TGTGCCAGCAGCCGGCATGACAGAGACGGAAAGACCTATGGCTACACCTTC
NA few TRBJ2-3 TRBV20-1 CSAPQGPATDTQYF TGCAGTGCTCCCCAAGGGCCGGCCACAGATACGCAGTATTTT